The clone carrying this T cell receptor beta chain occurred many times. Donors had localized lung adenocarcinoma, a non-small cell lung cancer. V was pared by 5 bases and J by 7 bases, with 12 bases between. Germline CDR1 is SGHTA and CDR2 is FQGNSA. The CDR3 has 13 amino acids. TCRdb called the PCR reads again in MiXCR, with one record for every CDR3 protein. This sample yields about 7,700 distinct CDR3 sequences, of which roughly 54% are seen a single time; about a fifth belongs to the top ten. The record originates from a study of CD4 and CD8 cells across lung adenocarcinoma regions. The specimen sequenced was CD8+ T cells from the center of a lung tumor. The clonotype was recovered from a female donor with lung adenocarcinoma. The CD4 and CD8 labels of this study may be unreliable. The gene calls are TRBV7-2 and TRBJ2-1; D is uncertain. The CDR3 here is CASSVTSGNEQFF. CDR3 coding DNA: TGTGCCAGCAGCGTTACCTCGGGTAATGAGCAGTTCTTC.